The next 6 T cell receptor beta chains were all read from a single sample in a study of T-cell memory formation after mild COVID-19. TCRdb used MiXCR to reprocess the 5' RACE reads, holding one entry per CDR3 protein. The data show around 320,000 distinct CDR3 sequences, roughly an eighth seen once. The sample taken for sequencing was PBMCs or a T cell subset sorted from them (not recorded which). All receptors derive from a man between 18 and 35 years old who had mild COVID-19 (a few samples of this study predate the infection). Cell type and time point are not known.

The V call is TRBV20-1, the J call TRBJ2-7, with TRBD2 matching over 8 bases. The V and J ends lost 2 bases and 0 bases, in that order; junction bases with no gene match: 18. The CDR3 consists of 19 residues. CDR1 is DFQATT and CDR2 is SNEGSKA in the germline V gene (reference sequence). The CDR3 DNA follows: TGCAGTGCTAGAATTTTCGAAGCGGGGGATACCAAAAGCTCCTACGAGCAGTACGTC. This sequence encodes CSARIFEAGDTKSSYEQYV.

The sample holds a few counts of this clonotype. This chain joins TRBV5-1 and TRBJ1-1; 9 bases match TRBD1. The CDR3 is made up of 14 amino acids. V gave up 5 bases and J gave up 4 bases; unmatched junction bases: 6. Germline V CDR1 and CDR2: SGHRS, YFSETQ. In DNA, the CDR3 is TGCGCCAGCAGGTTCCGGACAGGGGTCACTGAAGCTTTCTTT. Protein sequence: CASRFRTGVTEAFF.

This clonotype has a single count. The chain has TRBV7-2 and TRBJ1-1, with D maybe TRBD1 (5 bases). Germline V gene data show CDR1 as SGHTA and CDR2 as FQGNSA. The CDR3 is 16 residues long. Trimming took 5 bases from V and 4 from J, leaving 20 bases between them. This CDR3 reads CASSPFQGGVGTEAFF. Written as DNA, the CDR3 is TGTGCCAGCAGCCCATTCCAGGGAGGAGTTGGCACTGAAGCTTTCTTT. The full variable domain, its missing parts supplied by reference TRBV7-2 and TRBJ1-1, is GAGVSQSPSNKVTEKGKDVELRCDPISGHTALYWYRQSLGQGLEFLIYFQGNSAPDKSGLPSDRFSAERTGGSVSTLTIQRTQQEDSAVYLCASSPFQGGVGTEAFFGQGTRLTVV.

CDR3 amino acids: CASSYTETQYF. The DNA for the CDR3 is TGTGCCAGCAGTTACACAGAGACCCAGTACTTC. This sequence joins TRBV6-6 and TRBJ2-5; D gene unclear. V gave up 2 bases and J gave up 4 bases, with 2 bases separating them. The CDR3 has 11 residues. In germline, CDR1 is MNHNY, CDR2 SVGAGI (reference sequence).

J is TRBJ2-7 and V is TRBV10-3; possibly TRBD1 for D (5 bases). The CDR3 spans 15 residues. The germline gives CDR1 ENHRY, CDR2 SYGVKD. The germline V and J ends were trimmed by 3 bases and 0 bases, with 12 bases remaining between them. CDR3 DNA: TGTGCCATCAGTGATAGGACAAAGAGCTCCTACGAGCAGTACGTC. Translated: CAISDRTKSSYEQYV.

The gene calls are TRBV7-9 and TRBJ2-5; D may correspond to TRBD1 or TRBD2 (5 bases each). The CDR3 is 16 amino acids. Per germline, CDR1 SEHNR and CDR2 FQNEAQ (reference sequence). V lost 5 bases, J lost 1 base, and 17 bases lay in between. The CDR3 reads CASSTPRDGFQETQYF. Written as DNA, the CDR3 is TGTGCCAGCAGCACCCCCCGGGACGGATTCCAAGAGACCCAGTACTTC.